This T cell receptor (beta chain) was captured in a study of identical twins. The table lists this clonotype with many counts. Germline values: CDR1 SGHTA, CDR2 FQGNSA. The V and J ends lost 5 bases and 5 bases respectively, with 12 bases between them. This CDR3 is built from 13 residues. Using its own MiXCR run on the 5' RACE reads, TCRdb lists one record per CDR3 protein. The sample shows a few hundred thousand distinct CDR3 sequences, approximately 17% of them seen only once. The specimen was naive T cells sorted from blood. This clonotype was sampled from a man over 45 in good health. This rearrangement joins TRBV7-2 to TRBJ1-1; D perhaps matches TRBD1 (6 bases). The CDR3 protein is CASSAQGRTEAFF. The CDR3 nucleotides are TGTGCCAGCAGCGCACAGGGTAGGACTGAAGCTTTCTTT.